Listed here are 25 T cell receptor beta chains from one sample, sequenced in a study of shared clonotypes between healthy human individuals. This table comes from immunoSEQ multiplex PCR, and its TCRdb copy is limited to in-frame clones, with some not included. The sample has roughly 1,600,000 clones; 98% are singletons. Sequencing was done on a sample of naive CD4+ T cells sorted from blood. Specified subset: CD45RA+ positively selected. The origin of the receptors is a man younger than 45 in good health.

V is TRBV4-2 and J is TRBJ2-7; D is undetermined. The CDR3 consists of 15 residues. V was pared by 5 bases and J by 3 bases, with 17 bases between. Germline V lookup: CDR1 LGHNA, CDR2 YNFKEQ. The CDR3 here is CASSIPERTHYEQYF. The CDR3 coding sequence is TGTGCCAGCAGCATACCGGAAAGGACCCACTACGAGCAGTACTTC.

The chain employs TRBV21-1 and TRBJ2-1; the D call in the table, TRBD1, was not verified against the DNA. TRBV21-1 is a documented pseudogene. There are 15 residues in the CDR3. CDR3 amino acids: CASRRDRGTYNEQFF. Here the CDR3 DNA reads TGTGCCAGCAGGAGGGACAGGGGCACCTACAATGAGCAGTTCTTC.

This chain links TRBV19 with TRBJ2-1; 7 nucleotides align to TRBD1. CDR1 and CDR2 from the germline V gene are LNHDA and SQIVND (reference sequence). The CDR3 is 15 residues long. With 3 bases clipped from V and 1 base from J, the junction kept 3 bases outside the gene matches. CDR3: CASSMTGFSYNEQFF. The CDR3 DNA follows: TGTGCCAGTAGTATGACAGGGTTTTCCTACAATGAGCAGTTCTTC.

This rearrangement joins TRBV5-1 to TRBJ2-1, with TRBD2 matching over 13 bases. The CDR3 extends over 16 amino acids. V shed 2 bases, J shed 6 bases, and the junction held 5 bases outside the gene matches. CDR1 and CDR2 from the germline V gene are SGHRS and YFSETQ. CDR3 DNA sequence: TGCGCCAGCAGCTTAGTGGGACTAGCGGGAAGCAATGAGCAGTTCTTC. Its protein product is CASSLVGLAGSNEQFF.

This chain uses TRBV11-2 with TRBJ2-1, with 8 bases identical to TRBD2. Germline V CDR1 and CDR2: SGHAT, FQNNGV. There are 18 residues in the CDR3. V gave up 5 bases and J gave up 4 bases; unmatched junction bases: 16. The CDR3, as DNA: TGTGCCAGCAGCCCAGACGGGCTAGCGGGCATAAAATACAATGAGCAGTTCTTC. Translated: CASSPDGLAGIKYNEQFF.

This clone was counted a single time. Within the sample, other DNA sequences also encode this same CDR3. This chain connects TRBV9 to TRBJ2-1; TRBD2 agrees at 8 bases. In germline, CDR1 is SGDLS, CDR2 YYNGEE. CDR3 length: 15 residues. V lost 0 bases to trimming and J lost 7 bases; unmatched junction nucleotides: 6. The CDR3 DNA reads TGTGCCAGCAGCGTAGCGGGTCTAGCGGGTAATGAGCAGTTCTTC. Its translation: CASSVAGLAGNEQFF.

The CDR3: CASSQDGKGAGVHNEQFF. CDR3 in DNA: TGCGCCAGCAGCCAAGATGGAAAGGGGGCGGGGGTCCACAATGAGCAGTTCTTC. The chain combines TRBV4-1 with TRBJ2-1; either TRBD1 or TRBD2 may supply D (7 bases each). Trimming left V 0 bases short and J 5 bases short, with 20 bases between. CDR1 and CDR2 (germline): MGHRA, YSYEKL. CDR3 size: 18 residues.

The chain joins TRBV18 to TRBJ1-3, with D possibly matching TRBD1 (6 bases). V was clipped by 4 bases and J by 4 bases, with 17 bases between them. Germline V gene lookup returns CDR1 KGHSH and CDR2 LQKENI. This CDR3 contains 16 residues. This chain's CDR3 is CASSQTGVGRGNTIYF. CDR3 coding DNA: TGTGCCAGCTCACAGACAGGCGTAGGAAGAGGAAACACCATATATTTT. The whole variable domain, remainder taken from reference TRBV18 and TRBJ1-3, is NAGVMQNPRHLVRRRGQEARLRCSPMKGHSHVYWYRQLPEEGLKFMVYLQKENIIDESGMPKERFSAEFPKEGPSILRIQQVVRGDSAAYFCASSQTGVGRGNTIYFGEGSWLTVV.

CDR3: CASSSRDRLNQPQHF. The CDR3 bases are TGTGCCAGCAGTTCCCGGGACAGATTAAATCAGCCCCAGCATTTT. The V and J genes are TRBV6-1 and TRBJ1-5, with 7 positions matching TRBD1. V lost 5 bases and J lost 4; bases outside the gene matches: 8. CDR3 length: 15 residues. Germline assignment: CDR1 MNHNS and CDR2 SASEGT.

This clone was detected once. V is TRBV7-8 and J is TRBJ1-5, with D maybe TRBD1 (5 bases). Germline V gene sequence: CDR1 SGHVS, CDR2 FQNEAQ. CDR3 length equals 14 residues. Trimming removed 7 bases from V and 6 bases from J, with 16 bases in between. Written as DNA, the CDR3 is TGTGCCAGCACCCCGGGACGGGAGGGTCAGCCCCAGCATTTT. It specifies CASTPGREGQPQHF.

V is TRBV9 and J is TRBJ2-7; 12 bases match TRBD2. CDR1 and CDR2 (germline): SGDLS, YYNGEE. There are 15 residues in the CDR3. V trimming: 4 bases; J trimming: 5 bases; junction bases outside the gene matches: 7. The CDR3 DNA reads TGTGCCAGCAGCAACCTAGCGGGAGGGCATGACGAGCAGTACTTC. Encoded protein: CASSNLAGGHDEQYF.

V gene TRBV5-1 combines with J gene TRBJ2-4; D possibly corresponds to TRBD2 (6 bases). There are 15 residues in the CDR3. From germline, CDR1 is SGHRS and CDR2 YFSETQ. Trimming cost V 0 bases and J 7 bases, with 14 bases left between them. The CDR3: CASSLGDSSRNIQYF. CDR3 nucleotides: TGCGCCAGCAGCTTGGGGGACTCGAGTAGGAACATTCAGTACTTC.

With respect to this clone: Other DNA sequences within the sample encode an identical CDR3. The rearrangement uses TRBV18 and TRBJ2-3, with D unclear. The V end was cut by 3 bases, the J end by 1 base, with 8 bases between. Germline V gene lookup returns CDR1 KGHSH and CDR2 LQKENI. The CDR3 runs 14 residues. CDR3 protein: CASSPTQGTDTQYF. The CDR3 nucleotides read TGTGCCAGCTCACCCACCCAGGGCACAGATACGCAGTATTTT.

The CDR3 nucleotides are TGCAGCACGGACAGTATAACCGGGGAGCTGTTTTTT. Translating gives CSTDSITGELFF. V is TRBV29-1 and J is TRBJ2-2, with D possibly being TRBD1 (6 bases). This CDR3 is built from 12 residues. Germline CDR1 reads SQVTM; CDR2 reads ANQGSEA. V was shortened by 8 bases and J by 5 bases, with 12 bases between the two germline ends.

With regard to this clone: One end of the junction is discordant with germline, which a read error may explain. The chain links TRBV5-1 to TRBJ1-3, with TRBD1 identical over 7 bases. This CDR3 is built from 13 residues. Germline lookup yields CDR1 SGHRS and CDR2 YFSETQ. CDR3 in DNA: TGCGCCAGCAGCTTTCTACCCGGACAGGACGTGGATTTT. Its translation: CASSFLPGQDVDF.

This clone appeared a few times. This chain links TRBV7-3 with TRBJ2-1, with unresolved D. Between the trimmed V and J ends, which lost 2 bases and 4 bases, there was a span of 9 bases. Germline CDR1 reads SGHTA; CDR2 reads FQGTGA. The CDR3 extends over 14 amino acids. This chain's CDR3 is CASSLLSGYNEQFF. DNA for the CDR3: TGTGCCAGCAGCTTACTCTCTGGATACAATGAGCAGTTCTTC.

The V call is TRBV5-1, the J call TRBJ2-1; 12 nucleotides match TRBD2. The CDR3 extends over 17 amino acids. V was pared by 0 bases and J by 4 bases, with 5 bases of the junction left unmatched. CDR1 and CDR2 from the germline V gene are SGHRS and YFSETQ. DNA of the CDR3: TGCGCCAGCAGCTTGGAGCCTAGCGGGAGGGCTTACAATGAGCAGTTCTTC. It is translated as CASSLEPSGRAYNEQFF. The full variable domain, with the rest looked up from reference TRBV5-1 and TRBJ2-1, is KAGVTQTPRYLIKTRGQQVTLSCSPISGHRSVSWYQQTPGQGLQFLFEYFSETQRNKGNFPGRFSGRQFSNSRSEMNVSTLELGDSALYLCASSLEPSGRAYNEQFFGPGTRLTVL.

This sequence joins TRBV6-1 and TRBJ2-7; D perhaps matches TRBD1 (6 bases). V lost 6 bases and J lost 2, with 14 bases in between. This CDR3 has 14 residues. CDR1 is MNHNS, CDR2 SASEGT, per germline. CDR3 protein: CASRRTDRAYEQYF. DNA for the CDR3: TGTGCCAGCAGAAGGACAGACCGAGCCTACGAGCAGTACTTC.

The chain recombines TRBV9 with TRBJ2-3, with 8 nucleotides matching TRBD2. V was clipped by 4 bases and J by 1 base; unmatched bases: 8. This CDR3 has 16 amino acids. In germline, CDR1 is SGDLS, CDR2 YYNGEE. CDR3 in DNA: TGTGCCAGCAGCCCGAGGACTAGCTGGGGCACAGATACGCAGTATTTT. Translation: CASSPRTSWGTDTQYF.

This chain uses TRBV5-4 with TRBJ2-1; TRBD1 agrees at 7 bases. CDR1 is SGHNT and CDR2 is YYREEE in the germline V gene (reference sequence). The CDR3 has 16 amino acids. Unmatched junction bases numbered 9, after V lost 2 bases and J lost 4 bases. The chain's CDR3 is CASSFENRGLYNEQFF. CDR3 DNA: TGTGCCAGCAGCTTCGAGAATAGGGGGCTGTACAATGAGCAGTTCTTC.

V and J are TRBV6-5 and TRBJ2-7; the D is unclear. V lost 2 bases and J lost 2, with 16 bases in between. The germline CDR1 and CDR2 sequences are MNHEY and SVGAGI. This CDR3 is built from 16 residues. This chain's CDR3 is CASSYTHLSSPYEQYF. The CDR3 DNA is TGTGCCAGCAGTTACACCCATCTAAGTAGTCCCTACGAGCAGTACTTC.

The rearrangement uses TRBV18 and TRBJ2-7, with D unclear. Germline V gene data show CDR1 as KGHSH and CDR2 as LQKENI. CDR3 length: 13 residues. Trimming shortened V by 6 bases and J by 2 bases, and 11 bases separated the two germline ends. In DNA form, the CDR3 reads TGTGCCAGCTCCTCTCTCCCTACCTACGAGCAGTACTTC. Its protein product is CASSSLPTYEQYF.

The rearrangement uses TRBV2 and TRBJ2-7, with 10 positions matching TRBD1. Trimming took 6 bases from V and 9 from J; bases not matched to a gene: 14. This CDR3 region has 15 residues. The germline gives CDR1 SNHLY, CDR2 FYNNEI. The chain's CDR3 is CASRRGGQGHSSQYF. In DNA form, the CDR3 reads TGTGCCAGCAGGAGGGGGGGACAGGGGCACTCATCGCAGTACTTC.

The chain links TRBV2 to TRBJ2-7, with D tentatively TRBD1 (6 bases). The V end was cut by 10 bases, the J end by 2 bases, with 21 bases between. The CDR3 consists of 15 residues. Germline values: CDR1 SNHLY, CDR2 FYNNEI. As DNA, the CDR3 is TGTGCCACCCGAAACCGGTATGGACAGACCTACGAGCAGTACTTC. Protein sequence: CATRNRYGQTYEQYF.

This clone has a single count. The chain recombines TRBV28 with TRBJ1-4, with unresolved D. The CDR3 extends over 12 amino acids. Trimming removed 8 bases at V and 3 bases at J, with 7 bases between. Germline V gives CDR1 MDHEN, CDR2 SYDVKM. CDR3 DNA: TGTGCCAGCTTACAGCCTAATGAAAAACTGTTTTTT. As protein: CASLQPNEKLFF.